The clone carrying this T cell receptor (beta chain) was detected only once. Its target is not known. Germline-derived CDR1 and CDR2 are SGHRS and YFSETQ. This CDR3 has 16 residues. The V segment lost 4 bases and the J segment 5 bases; nucleotides outside the gene matches: 11. This specimen belongs to a study of lymphopenia after photon versus proton radiotherapy. Study-level findings and limits: After lymphocyte nadir, photon-treated repertoires showed oligoclonal expansion, especially CD8+ Temra. Only patients who died were analyzed for survival; proton advantage is unproven. In patients who died, overall survival fell as post-nadir TCR diversity dropped more.

Generated by immunoSEQ multiplex PCR, the TCRdb table keeps only in-frame clones and is missing some. Here the sample spans tens of thousands of clones, approximately 84% being singletons. The chain links TRBV5-1 to TRBJ2-5, with TRBD2 matching 10 bases. The source of this sequence is a man in his fifties or sixties with pancreatic cancer. The sequences come from peripheral blood, collected from a patient treated with proton-based radiotherapy. The CDR3 sequence is CASSKASGRLVETQYF. For the CDR3, the DNA is TGCGCCAGCAGCAAAGCTAGCGGGAGATTGGTGGAGACCCAGTACTTC. Based on the CDR3 plus reference TRBV5-1 and TRBJ2-5, the full variable domain is KAGVTQTPRYLIKTRGQQVTLSCSPISGHRSVSWYQQTPGQGLQFLFEYFSETQRNKGNFPGRFSGRQFSNSRSEMNVSTLELGDSALYLCASSKASGRLVETQYFGPGTRLLVL.